This TCR beta chain was obtained from a study of cytomegalovirus exposure and HLA in healthy donors. Researchers ran the PCR with 60 Vbeta and 13 Jbeta primers. Produced via immunoSEQ multiplex PCR; TCRdb's table is partial and in-frame only. The sample carries over 110,000 clones, more than 75% recorded once. The sample was PBMCs. The source of this sequence is a female donor in good health and CMV-seronegative.

The CDR3 coding sequence is TGTGCCAGCAGACCCGGACTAGCGGGAGCCTACGAGCAGTACTTC. This translates into CASRPGLAGAYEQYF. The chain has TRBV2 and TRBJ2-7; 13 bases match TRBD2. V lost 6 bases to trimming and J lost 2 bases; unmatched junction nucleotides: 4. Germline V gives CDR1 SNHLY, CDR2 FYNNEI. This CDR3 is 15 amino acids long.